The clone carrying this T cell receptor beta chain was seen many times. Its antigen is as yet unknown. The data were taken from a study of early T cells in non-severe SARS-CoV-2 infection. Unique molecular identifiers (one per individual cDNA molecule) were attached. In TCRdb, the 5' RACE reads were re-called with MiXCR into one record per CDR3 protein. The table shows 55,000 to 70,000 distinct CDR3 sequences, with roughly 11% occurring only once. The V gene lost 6 bases and the J gene lost 5 bases, with 11 bases spanning the gap. The length of the CDR3 is 14 residues. Notes on the study in general: VDJdb matches were skewed toward anti-spike CD8 T cell responses.

The clonotype was recovered from an adult who was a healthcare worker with PCR-confirmed SARS-CoV-2 infection or an uninfected control (not recorded which). The V gene is TRBV12-3 or TRBV12-4, the J gene TRBJ1-6; D gene unclear. Sequenced material: whole blood. The CDR3 loop is CASRPLTNNSPLHF. In nucleotides, the CDR3 is TGTGCCAGCAGGCCTCTGACTAATAATTCACCCCTCCACTTT.